One and the same sample provided the 24 T cell receptor beta chains below, sequenced in a study of T cell responses to AZD1222 COVID-19 vaccine. Measured with immunoSEQ multiplex PCR; TCRdb has only the in-frame clones, and not every one. There are some 250,000 clones in the sample; 90% to 95% occur only once, and approximately 0.52% lies in the top ten. Here the sequenced sample was peripheral blood, taken 28 days after the second AZD1222 dose. Source of these receptors: an adult who received the AZD1222 COVID-19 vaccine.

This chain uses TRBV5-1 with TRBJ1-1; D gene uncertain. The CDR3 has 13 amino acids. Germline CDR1 reads SGHRS; CDR2 reads YFSETQ. V was pared by 4 bases and J by 2 bases, with 9 bases between. CDR3 protein: CASSPNPNTEAFF. The CDR3, as DNA: TGCGCCAGCAGCCCGAACCCCAACACTGAAGCTTTCTTT.

This chain connects TRBV5-1 to TRBJ2-3, with D perhaps matching TRBD2 (6 bases). Germline values: CDR1 SGHRS, CDR2 YFSETQ. V gave up 4 bases and J gave up 2 bases, with 11 bases separating them. The CDR3 contains 14 residues. This CDR3 reads CASSGDLTTDTQYF. The DNA for the CDR3 is TGCGCCAGCAGCGGGGACTTGACCACAGATACGCAGTATTTT.

The CDR3 protein is CATADSLRETQYF. CDR3 DNA: TGTGCCACCGCGGACAGCCTTCGGGAGACCCAGTACTTC. The rearrangement uses TRBV24-1 and TRBJ2-5; a possible D gene is TRBD1 (6 bases). Germline values: CDR1 KGHDR, CDR2 SFDVKD. The germline V and J ends were trimmed by 9 bases and 5 bases, with 15 bases remaining between them. The CDR3 loop spans 13 amino acids.

The rearrangement joins TRBV5-1 to TRBJ1-1, with D possibly TRBD1 on 6 matching bases. CDR3 length equals 14 residues. The germline V gene has CDR1 SGHRS and CDR2 YFSETQ. Deletions cut 4 bases from V and 1 base from J, with 11 bases between. CDR3 in DNA: TGCGCCAGCAGCCCCCAAGGGGGGAACACTGAAGCTTTCTTT. It translates to CASSPQGGNTEAFF.

This chain links TRBV28 with TRBJ2-1; 14 positions agree with TRBD2. The CDR3 runs to 16 residues. Germline V lookup: CDR1 MDHEN, CDR2 SYDVKM. V dropped 7 bases and J dropped 4; count of bases not matched to a gene: 6. CDR3 sequence: CASIPGTSGRYNEQFF. CDR3 nucleotides: TGTGCCAGCATTCCCGGGACTAGCGGGAGATACAATGAGCAGTTCTTC.

The chain employs TRBV5-1 and TRBJ1-1; D gene unclear. The CDR3 has 15 amino acids. CDR1 is SGHRS, CDR2 YFSETQ, per germline. V was shortened by 4 bases and J by 1 base, with 14 bases between the two germline ends. The CDR3 DNA sequence: TGCGCCAGCAGCCTCTATCCTTGGGGGAACACTGAAGCTTTCTTT. This encodes CASSLYPWGNTEAFF.

This rearrangement joins TRBV28 to TRBJ2-5, with 10 nucleotides matching TRBD2. V trimming: 5 bases; J trimming: 0 bases; junction bases outside the gene matches: 9. Per the germline V gene, CDR1 is MDHEN and CDR2 is SYDVKM. The CDR3 totals 17 residues. CDR3 bases: TGTGCCAGCAGTCTCGCGACTAGCGGGCCGTACCAAGAGACCCAGTACTTC. Encoded protein: CASSLATSGPYQETQYF.

The chain couples TRBV2 to TRBJ1-2; the match to TRBD1 covers 8 bases. Germline V gene sequence: CDR1 SNHLY, CDR2 FYNNEI. J gave up 8 bases and V 5 bases, and 7 bases lay outside the gene matches. The CDR3 covers 13 residues. The CDR3 region is CASSQDRERGYTF. CDR3 DNA sequence: TGTGCCAGCAGTCAGGACAGGGAACGCGGCTACACCTTC.

V usage is TRBV9 and J usage is TRBJ2-1, with D uncertain. CDR3 length: 23 residues. With 2 bases removed from V and 3 bases from J, the gap between germline ends came to 36 bases. Germline values: CDR1 SGDLS, CDR2 YYNGEE. CDR3 loop: CASSVSMDPRRGSLTPLYNEQFF. CDR3 in DNA: TGTGCCAGCAGCGTTTCAATGGACCCCAGGCGTGGCTCGCTAACGCCTCTCTACAATGAGCAGTTCTTC.

DNA of the CDR3: TGTGCCACTCTAGGACAGGGGCGAGAATTTGGCTACACCTTC. Translation: CATLGQGREFGYTF. The chain links TRBV19 to TRBJ1-2; TRBD1 agrees at 9 bases. Germline V gene sequence: CDR1 LNHDA, CDR2 SQIVND (reference sequence). V gave up 10 bases and J gave up 7 bases; unmatched junction bases: 13. This CDR3 region has 14 residues.

V gene TRBV29-1 combines with J gene TRBJ2-7, with D possibly matching TRBD1 (6 bases). The V gene lost 6 bases and the J gene lost 10 bases, with 19 bases spanning the gap. The CDR3 is made up of 12 amino acids. Germline V gives CDR1 SQVTM, CDR2 ANQGSEA. CDR3 sequence: CSVLHGQKEQYF. The CDR3 DNA reads as TGCAGCGTGTTGCATGGACAGAAGGAACAGTACTTC.

The rearrangement joins TRBV10-2 to TRBJ1-1; TRBD1 might be the D (6 bases). Germline V CDR1 and CDR2: WSHSY, SAAADI. The V gene lost 2 bases and the J gene lost 1 base, with 11 bases spanning the gap. CDR3 length: 15 residues. CDR3 coding DNA: TGCGCCAGCAGTGAGAGGGACAAAAGGAACACTGAAGCTTTCTTT. Translating it yields CASSERDKRNTEAFF.

The V and J genes are TRBV4-1 and TRBJ1-5; D is undetermined. The V end lost 4 bases, the J end lost 7 bases, and 11 bases lay between the germline ends. CDR1 is MGHRA, CDR2 YSYEKL, per germline. This CDR3 contains 13 residues. CDR3 sequence (DNA): TGCGCCAGCAGCCCTCTGGCGGGCCAGCCCCAGCATTTT. Its translation is CASSPLAGQPQHF.

The chain recombines TRBV3-1 (or the pseudogene TRBV3-2) with TRBJ2-3, with 7 positions matching TRBD2. Germline V gene data show CDR1 as LGHDT and CDR2 as YNNKEL (reference sequence). The junction had 3 bases not matched to a gene; V was cut back by 5 bases and J by 1 base. This CDR3 contains 14 residues. The CDR3: CASSARGGTDTQYF. The CDR3 bases are TGTGCCAGCAGCGCCCGGGGGGGCACAGATACGCAGTATTTT.

The chain uses TRBV5-1 and TRBJ2-3; 14 nucleotides match TRBD2. The length of the CDR3 is 17 residues. Germline trimming cut 3 bases from V and 7 bases from J; bases unmatched to any gene: 10. CDR1 and CDR2 from the germline V gene are SGHRS and YFSETQ. CDR3 in amino acids: CASSWGTSGGFQNTQYF. The DNA for the CDR3 is TGCGCCAGCAGCTGGGGGACTAGCGGGGGTTTTCAGAATACGCAGTATTTT.

The genes are TRBV5-5 and TRBJ2-7; 7 bases align to TRBD1. There are 13 residues in the CDR3. Germline V CDR1 and CDR2: SGHKS, YYEKEE (reference sequence). V shed 2 bases and J 3 bases; nucleotides not matched to a gene: 2. The CDR3 nucleotides are TGTGCCAGCAGCTTACAGGGGTTCTACGAGCAGTACTTC. As protein: CASSLQGFYEQYF.

The V gene is TRBV10-3, the J gene TRBJ1-5, with D hard to call. The CDR3 has 13 residues. Trimming removed 6 bases at V and 3 bases at J, with 9 bases between. Germline V gene sequence: CDR1 ENHRY, CDR2 SYGVKD. CDR3: CAISPNPNQPQHF. The CDR3 region has the DNA TGTGCCATCAGCCCAAACCCCAATCAGCCCCAGCATTTT.

The chain employs TRBV5-1 and TRBJ2-1; D gene unclear. CDR1 is SGHRS and CDR2 is YFSETQ in the germline V gene. CDR3 length: 13 residues. V was clipped by 2 bases and J by 9 bases, with 12 bases between them. The CDR3 DNA is TGCGCCAGCAGCTTCAATCGGTGGGGTGAGCAGTTCTTC. It translates to CASSFNRWGEQFF.

The chain links TRBV7-2 to TRBJ1-2; D unclear. CDR1 and CDR2 from the germline V gene are SGHTA and FQGNSA. The CDR3 sequence is 12 residues long. V gave up 1 base and J gave up 4 bases, with 4 bases separating them. As DNA, the CDR3 is TGTGCCAGCAGCTTAGATAGCTATGGCTACACCTTC. Translating gives CASSLDSYGYTF.

CDR3 DNA: TGTGCCAGCAGCTACGACAGGGCTGGGGCCAACGTCCTGACTTTC. It codes for CASSYDRAGANVLTF. The chain has TRBV7-3 and TRBJ2-6; 7 bases line up with TRBD1. Germline CDR1 and CDR2: SGHTA and FQGTGA. V trimming: 4 bases; J trimming: 2 bases; junction bases outside the gene matches: 2. This CDR3 is 15 amino acids long.

The chain uses TRBV4-1 and TRBJ2-2; 9 positions agree with TRBD2. Looked up from germline, CDR1 is MGHRA and CDR2 is YSYEKL. The CDR3 has 16 residues. V lost 0 bases to trimming and J lost 7 bases; unmatched junction nucleotides: 6. CDR3 amino acids: CASSQDRGRAGGELFF. The DNA of the CDR3 is TGCGCCAGCAGCCAAGATCGCGGGAGGGCAGGCGGGGAGCTGTTTTTT.

This CDR3 is CASGTAPMAQYF. In nucleotides, the CDR3 is TGTGCCAGCGGGACAGCCCCAATGGCCCAGTACTTC. This sequence joins TRBV28 and TRBJ2-5, with 7 nucleotides matching TRBD1. CDR1 MDHEN and CDR2 SYDVKM come from the germline V gene. There are 12 residues in the CDR3. The V gene end was trimmed by 8 bases and the J gene end by 9 bases; junction bases not matched to a gene: 9.

The chain has TRBV14 and TRBJ1-4, with a tentative D call TRBD1 (6 bases). The germline gives CDR1 SGHDN, CDR2 FVKESK. CDR3 length equals 17 residues. V lost 3 bases and J lost 4, with 18 bases in between. CDR3 nucleotide sequence: TGTGCCAGCAGCCAGATGACTACAGGGAGACTTAATGAAAAACTGTTTTTT. This encodes CASSQMTTGRLNEKLFF.

In its sample, this clone was seen a few times. V usage is TRBV7-2 and J usage is TRBJ2-2; D is undetermined. Germline assignment: CDR1 SGHTA and CDR2 FQGNSA. The germline V and J ends were trimmed by 5 bases and 1 base, with 8 bases remaining between them. The CDR3 is 14 residues long. The CDR3 nucleotides are TGTGCCAGCAGCCGTGTGGGGAACACCGGGGAGCTGTTTTTT. It is translated as CASSRVGNTGELFF.